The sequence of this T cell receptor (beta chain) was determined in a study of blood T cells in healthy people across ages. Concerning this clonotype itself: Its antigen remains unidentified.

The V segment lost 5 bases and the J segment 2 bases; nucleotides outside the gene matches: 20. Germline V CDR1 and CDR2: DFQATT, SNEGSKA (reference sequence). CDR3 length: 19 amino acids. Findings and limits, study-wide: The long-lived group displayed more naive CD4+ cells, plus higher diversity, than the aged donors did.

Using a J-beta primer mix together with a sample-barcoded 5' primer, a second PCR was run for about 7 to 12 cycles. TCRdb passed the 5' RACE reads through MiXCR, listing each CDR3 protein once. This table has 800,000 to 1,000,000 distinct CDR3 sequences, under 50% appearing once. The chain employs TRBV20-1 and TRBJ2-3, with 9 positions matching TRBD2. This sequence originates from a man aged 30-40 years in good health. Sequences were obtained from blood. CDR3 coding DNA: TGCAGTGCTCCCCGCCTTGGGAGCGGGGGGCTTTCGTCCACAGATACGCAGTATTTT. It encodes CSAPRLGSGGLSSTDTQYF.